These 19 T cell receptor beta chains were all obtained from the same sample, sequenced in a study of blood T cells in healthy people across ages. Together with a sample-barcoded 5' primer, a J-beta primer mix was included in a second PCR lasting about 6 to 11 cycles. MiXCR was run by TCRdb on the 5' RACE reads, yielding one entry per CDR3 protein. The sample includes approximately 1.5 million distinct CDR3 sequences, roughly 30% of them seen just once. The sample was blood. These receptors all come from a woman aged 25 to 39 in good health.

The V and J genes are TRBV3-1 and TRBJ2-5; 8 nucleotides align to TRBD2. Germline V lookup: CDR1 LGHDT, CDR2 YNNKEL (reference sequence). V lost 2 bases and J lost 5; bases outside the gene matches: 7. The CDR3 is 15 amino acids. The CDR3 loop reads CASSQRLAGRETQYF. In DNA, the CDR3 is TGTGCCAGCAGCCAACGTTTAGCGGGACGTGAGACCCAGTACTTC.

The chain has TRBV7-6 and TRBJ2-5; D gene uncertain. The DNA end is a closer match to TRBJ2-7, so the J assignment may be wrong. The CDR3 spans 17 residues. Germline V gene data show CDR1 as SGHVS and CDR2 as FNYEAQ. The CDR3 region has the DNA TGTGCCAGCAGCTTAGCGCTGTGGCGGATACCTAACGCCGAGCAGTACTTC. This translates into CASSLALWRIPNAEQYF.

Comments on this clonotype: An end of the junction does not agree with germline; a read error may underlie this. The chain uses TRBV11-2 and TRBJ2-3, with TRBD2 as a possible D gene (5 bases). The CDR3 consists of 19 residues. Germline V gives CDR1 SGHAT, CDR2 FQNNGV. The DNA for the CDR3 is TGTACCAGCAGCCGTCGGCGTTCGGGGTCCCTTCCGACCACAGATACGCAGTATTTT. This gives the protein CTSSRRRSGSLPTTDTQYF.

This chain links TRBV4-1 with TRBJ2-7, with 7 bases matching TRBD2. Per germline, CDR1 MGHRA and CDR2 YSYEKL. Trimming removed 2 bases from V and 0 bases from J; junction bases left unmatched: 19. The CDR3 runs to 20 residues. This CDR3 reads CASSQSPAQRGPQYSYEQYF. Here the CDR3 DNA reads TGCGCCAGCAGCCAAAGCCCCGCCCAGCGGGGTCCTCAATACTCCTACGAGCAGTACTTC.

V is TRBV20-1 and J is TRBJ2-5; 9 nucleotides match TRBD2. J gave up 1 base and V 0 bases, and 6 bases lay outside the gene matches. The germline gives CDR1 DFQATT, CDR2 SNEGSKA (reference sequence). The CDR3 length is 16 residues. CDR3 sequence (DNA): TGCAGTGCTAGAGATAGGCGGGAGGGACGCCAAGAGACCCAGTACTTC. As protein: CSARDRREGRQETQYF.

This clonotype was found a few times. The chain recombines TRBV6-6 with TRBJ1-2; D unresolved. V lost 0 bases to trimming and J lost 11 bases, with 13 bases between them. There are 13 residues in the CDR3. Germline V gene lookup returns CDR1 MNHNY and CDR2 SVGAGI (reference sequence). This CDR3 is CASSYSASDNYTF. The CDR3 coding sequence is TGTGCCAGCAGTTACTCGGCATCCGACAATTACACCTTC.

A note on this clonotype: Possible read error: a much larger clone is one base away. The chain joins TRBV6-4 to TRBJ2-3; D unclear. The CDR3 has 13 residues. From germline, CDR1 is MRHNA and CDR2 SNTAGT. The CDR3 protein is CASSEFRTNTQYF. CDR3 nucleotide sequence: TGTGCCAGCAGTGAATTTCGCACAAATACGCAGTATTTT.

This clonotype has just a few counts. This chain links TRBV6-1 with TRBJ2-3; tentatively, D is TRBD1 or TRBD2 (5 bases each). The CDR3 has 15 residues. The germline V gene has CDR1 MNHNS and CDR2 SASEGT. The V end was cut by 6 bases, the J end by 0 bases, with 13 bases between. The CDR3 here is CASSHRDRSTDTQYF. CDR3 DNA sequence: TGTGCCAGCAGCCACCGGGACCGTAGCACAGATACGCAGTATTTT.

This chain links TRBV18 with TRBJ2-5; D tentatively fits TRBD1 or TRBD2 (5 bases each). In germline, CDR1 is KGHSH, CDR2 LQKENI. The CDR3 loop spans 14 amino acids. V was pared by 1 base and J by 0 bases, with 6 bases between. The CDR3 protein is CASSPRGNQETQYF. The CDR3 bases are TGTGCCAGCTCACCACGGGGGAACCAAGAGACCCAGTACTTC.

This clonotype was recorded only once. Compared with germline, one end of the junction differs, possibly owing to a read error. This chain uses TRBV2 with TRBJ2-4; D perhaps matches TRBD2 (7 bases). The CDR3 runs 18 residues. The germline V gene has CDR1 SNHLY and CDR2 FYNNEI. CDR3 in DNA: TGTGCCAACAGTGAAAGTGGACGGGGGGCCGTAGCCAAAAACATTCAGTACTTC. It yields the protein CANSESGRGAVAKNIQYF.

To note about this clonotype: An end of the junction differs from the germline gene, which may be a read error. The CDR3 DNA reads as TGCAGTGCTAGTAGGGGTTTGTACACTGAAGTTTTCTTT. It specifies CSASRGLYTEVFF. The chain is built from TRBV20-1 and TRBJ1-1; possibly TRBD1 for D (5 bases). This CDR3 has 13 residues. The germline V gene encodes CDR1 DFQATT and CDR2 SNEGSKA (reference sequence).

As to this clonotype: The germline gene is not matched at one end of the junction; a read error may be the cause. The V call is TRBV5-1, the J call TRBJ2-1; D might be TRBD2 (7 bases). Germline V gene lookup returns CDR1 SGHRS and CDR2 YFSETQ. This CDR3 region has 15 residues. CDR3 in DNA: TGCGCCAGCAGCTCGGGGGCTAGCGGTTACAATGAGCGGTTCTTC. Translation gives CASSSGASGYNERFF. Supplemented by reference TRBV5-1 and TRBJ2-1, the full variable domain reads KAGVTQTPRYLIKTRGQQVTLSCSPISGHRSVSWYQQTPGQGLQFLFEYFSETQRNKGNFPGRFSGRQFSNSRSEMNVSTLELGDSALYLCASSSGASGYNERFFGPGTRLTVL.

The chain employs TRBV27 and TRBJ2-2; D gene uncertain. This CDR3 has 15 residues. The V end was cut by 6 bases, the J end by 9 bases, with 20 bases between. CDR1 is MNHEY, CDR2 SMNVEV, per germline (reference sequence). The CDR3 loop is CASSDSPLTARELFF. CDR3 sequence (DNA): TGTGCCAGCAGCGACTCGCCTCTTACGGCCAGGGAGCTGTTTTTT.

This clonotype was counted only a few times. The rearrangement joins TRBV6-1 to TRBJ1-5; TRBD1 aligns across 9 bases. This CDR3 has 15 residues. Germline values: CDR1 MNHNS, CDR2 SASEGT. The CDR3 coding sequence is TGTGGGTCCGGGACAGGGATGTTTGGCAATCAGCCCCAGCATTTT. Translated, it gives CGSGTGMFGNQPQHF.

The gene calls are TRBV6-5 and TRBJ2-7; 8 bases fit TRBD1. The CDR3 sequence is 16 residues long. Looked up from germline, CDR1 is MNHEY and CDR2 is SVGAGI. The V segment lost 0 bases and the J segment 0 bases; nucleotides outside the gene matches: 4. In DNA form, the CDR3 reads TGTGCCAGCAGTTACTCGACAGGGGCTGCCTCCTACGAGCAGTACTTC. Translated, it gives CASSYSTGAASYEQYF.

The chain links TRBV29-1 to TRBJ1-4, with no clear D. This CDR3 has 10 amino acids. V was trimmed by 5 bases and J by 5 bases, leaving 3 bases between them. Germline loops: CDR1 SQVTM, CDR2 ANQGSEA. The CDR3 DNA is TGCAGCGTTCGGAATGAAAAACTGTTTTTT. Its translation: CSVRNEKLFF. The full variable domain, completed using reference TRBV29-1 and TRBJ1-4, is SAVISQKPSRDICQRGTSLTIQCQVDSQVTMMFWYRQQPGQSLTLIATANQGSEATYESGFVIDKFPISRPNLTFSTLTVSNMSPEDSSIYLCSVRNEKLFFGSGTQLSVL.

In its sample, this clonotype was seen a few times. V gene TRBV19 combines with J gene TRBJ2-7, with a possible D match to TRBD1 (6 bases). CDR3 length: 12 residues. Germline CDR1 is LNHDA and CDR2 is SQIVND (reference sequence). Trimming took off 7 bases at V and 2 bases at J, with 9 bases between the two ends. CDR3 residues: CASTDRTYEQYF. CDR3 DNA sequence: TGTGCCAGTACGGACAGAACCTACGAGCAGTACTTC.

The chain is built from TRBV12-3 or TRBV12-4 and TRBJ1-4, with 9 bases that match TRBD1. CDR3 size: 16 residues. Unmatched junction bases numbered 5, after V lost 3 bases and J lost 3 bases. This CDR3 is CASSLARTGANEKLFF. Here the CDR3 DNA reads TGTGCCAGCAGTTTGGCCAGGACAGGGGCTAATGAAAAACTGTTTTTT.

This clonotype came up a few times. The V and J genes are TRBV20-1 and TRBJ1-5; tentatively, D is TRBD1 (5 bases). The length of the CDR3 is 14 residues. The V gene lost 7 bases and the J gene lost 0 bases, with 13 bases spanning the gap. Germline V lookup: CDR1 DFQATT, CDR2 SNEGSKA (reference sequence). CDR3 residues: CSVTRQYSNQPQHF. DNA for the CDR3: TGCAGTGTCACGAGACAGTATAGCAATCAGCCCCAGCATTTT.